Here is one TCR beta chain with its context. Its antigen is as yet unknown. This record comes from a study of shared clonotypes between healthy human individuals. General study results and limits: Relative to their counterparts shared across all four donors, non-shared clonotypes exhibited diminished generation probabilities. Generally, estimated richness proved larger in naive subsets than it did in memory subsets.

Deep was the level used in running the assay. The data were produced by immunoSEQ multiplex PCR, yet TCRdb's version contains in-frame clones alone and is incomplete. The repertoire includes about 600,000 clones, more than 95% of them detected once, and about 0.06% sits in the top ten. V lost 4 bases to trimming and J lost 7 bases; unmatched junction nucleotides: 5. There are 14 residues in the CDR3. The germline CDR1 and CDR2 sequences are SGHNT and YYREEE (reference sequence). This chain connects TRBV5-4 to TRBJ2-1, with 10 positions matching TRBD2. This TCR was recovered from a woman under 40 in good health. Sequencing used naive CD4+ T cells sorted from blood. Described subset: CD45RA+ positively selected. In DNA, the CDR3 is TGTGCCAGCAGCACGGCTAGCGGGAGTAATGAGCAGTTCTTC. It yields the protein CASSTASGSNEQFF. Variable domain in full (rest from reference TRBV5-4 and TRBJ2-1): ETGVTQSPTHLIKTRGQQVTLRCSSQSGHNTVSWYQQALGQGPQFIFQYYREEENGRGNFPPRFSGLQFPNYSSELNVNALELDDSALYLCASSTASGSNEQFFGPGTRLTVL.